Listed below are T cell receptor beta chains from one sample, sequenced in a study of blood T cell repertoires in COVID-19. Profiled with immunoSEQ multiplex PCR; TCRdb holds only in-frame clones, not every one. The sample carries about 110,000 clones, approximately 91% recorded once. The material sequenced was peripheral blood. These receptors all come from a woman in her sixties or seventies who had recovered from COVID-19. The conserved cysteine and the conserved F or W are not part of the CDR3 here. Each record gives: clone size, V gene, CDR3 protein. The size field is filled for only some rows; it gives once, few, many or a size class.

abundance: .; v_gene: TRBV28; CDR3aa: ASSTVPRTTGNTIY
abundance: .; v_gene: TRBV9; CDR3aa: ASSVLAGGQETQY
abundance: .; v_gene: TRBV5-5; CDR3aa: ASSSNDRVGQPQH
abundance: .; v_gene: TRBV7-2; CDR3aa: ASSARQSSGTDTQY
abundance: .; v_gene: TRBV4-3; CDR3aa: ASQEGGTYEQY
abundance: .; v_gene: TRBV6-6; CDR3aa: ASSYRDPNYGYT
abundance: .; v_gene: TRBV30; CDR3aa: AWSQGRRGGGYT
abundance: .; v_gene: TRBV5-1; CDR3aa: ASSLAPDQPQH
abundance: once; v_gene: TRBV6-2/TRBV6-3; CDR3aa: ASSYSGTGPYEQY
abundance: .; v_gene: TRBV30; CDR3aa: AWSRDRAVQPQH
abundance: .; v_gene: TRBV29-1; CDR3aa: SVVAGTNYGYT
abundance: .; v_gene: TRBV27; CDR3aa: ASSPVGTESSYEQY
abundance: .; v_gene: TRBV7-2; CDR3aa: ASSHLVGGAEDTQY
abundance: .; v_gene: TRBV28; CDR3aa: ASSLWRQFTEAF
abundance: .; v_gene: TRBV9; CDR3aa: ASSVGGSPDTQY
abundance: few; v_gene: TRBV6-5; CDR3aa: ASSRGQSRNSPLH
abundance: .; v_gene: TRBV21-1; CDR3aa: ARTTGFQPQH
abundance: .; v_gene: TRBV28; CDR3aa: ASSNFGGGTDTQY
abundance: .; v_gene: TRBV6-5; CDR3aa: ASSYSRGGAETQY
abundance: .; v_gene: TRBV3-1/TRBV3-2; CDR3aa: ASSHLGQGRGYT
abundance: .; v_gene: TRBV27; CDR3aa: ASSSDRVDNSPLH
abundance: .; v_gene: TRBV6-5; CDR3aa: ASSHYNNEQF
abundance: .; v_gene: TRBV5-6; CDR3aa: ASSLGTGAQPQH
abundance: .; v_gene: TRBV10-3; CDR3aa: AISRTGTTDTQY
abundance: .; v_gene: TRBV24-1; CDR3aa: ATSDLLSGRRDEQF
abundance: .; v_gene: TRBV9; CDR3aa: ASSPSGETYNEQF
abundance: .; v_gene: TRBV28; CDR3aa: ASSLFGGQTQY
abundance: .; v_gene: TRBV7-9; CDR3aa: ASSRGQGENSPLH
abundance: .; v_gene: TRBV11-3; CDR3aa: ASSLTGDTQY
abundance: once; v_gene: TRBV19; CDR3aa: ASSSWRDRLKSDTQY
abundance: .; v_gene: TRBV28; CDR3aa: ASSGAGRGYT
abundance: .; v_gene: TRBV10-3; CDR3aa: ATRDDLYEQY
abundance: .; v_gene: TRBV9; CDR3aa: ASSRRGGRSTDTQY
abundance: .; v_gene: TRBV7-3; CDR3aa: ASSQNPAQSTEAF
abundance: .; v_gene: TRBV29-1; CDR3aa: SDLTSLNTEAF
abundance: .; v_gene: TRBV3-1/TRBV3-2; CDR3aa: ASSLKGNPQETQY
abundance: .; v_gene: TRBV9; CDR3aa: ASSAPWTSGREGTDTQY
abundance: .; v_gene: TRBV2; CDR3aa: ASSVPASGRATNIQY
abundance: .; v_gene: TRBV7-2; CDR3aa: ASSSRDYLGTQY
abundance: .; v_gene: TRBV5-1; CDR3aa: ASSFGSSGALYEQY
abundance: .; v_gene: TRBV5-6; CDR3aa: ASSLALGINQPQH
abundance: few; v_gene: TRBV4-2; CDR3aa: ASSRQIGQGEGYEQY
abundance: .; v_gene: TRBV15; CDR3aa: ATSTLGQTNTEAF
abundance: .; v_gene: TRBV5-6; CDR3aa: ASSYPEGDQETQY
abundance: .; v_gene: TRBV27; CDR3aa: ASSSLLVAEDRGVYSNQPQH
abundance: few; v_gene: TRBV5-6; CDR3aa: ASSLGGDYYEQY
abundance: few; v_gene: TRBV2; CDR3aa: ASSYGQGRWYEQY
abundance: .; v_gene: TRBV9; CDR3aa: ASSVGANSYNEQF
abundance: .; v_gene: TRBV28; CDR3aa: ASTSTPQGGGHEKLF
abundance: few; v_gene: TRBV18; CDR3aa: ASSLQLREETQY
abundance: .; v_gene: TRBV10-3; CDR3aa: AISEARDPSGANVLT
abundance: .; v_gene: TRBV6-5; CDR3aa: ASRDGSEAYEQY
abundance: .; v_gene: TRBV5-1; CDR3aa: ASSLRGLAGEGETQY
abundance: .; v_gene: TRBV5-6; CDR3aa: ASSAPGTVGEKLF
abundance: .; v_gene: TRBV18; CDR3aa: ASSRTETYEQY
abundance: .; v_gene: TRBV5-1; CDR3aa: ASSLEQLMNTEAF
abundance: .; v_gene: TRBV5-8; CDR3aa: ASSSRWGLVIADTQY
abundance: .; v_gene: TRBV11-1; CDR3aa: ASSLSPNEAF
abundance: .; v_gene: TRBV5-1; CDR3aa: ASSLGWFTEAF
abundance: .; v_gene: TRBV29-1; CDR3aa: SARGQYSDSSQF